This is a list of T cell receptor beta chains from one sample in a study of OX40 agonist ivuxolimab in advanced cancers. Measured with immunoSEQ multiplex PCR; TCRdb has only the in-frame clones, and not every one. The profile shows some 98,000 clones, more than 75% of them singletons. This material consisted of CD4+ or CD8+ T cells sorted from blood, taken in a trial of the OX40 agonist ivuxolimab. The receptors stem from an adult with an advanced solid tumor such as melanoma, head and neck, liver or kidney cancer. Each CDR3 is given with its conserved first and last residue. Each record gives: V gene, J gene, clone size, CDR3 length, D gene, CDR3 DNA, CDR3 protein. D genes are given only for firm matches. Not every row has a clone size; where given, it reads once, few, many or a size class.

V gene: TRBV5-1
J gene: TRBJ1-1
clone size: NA
CDR3 length: 17
D gene: TRBD1
CDR3 DNA: TGCGCCAGCAGCCCACAGGGGGCCGGGAGGGGCTACACTGAAGCTTTCTTT
CDR3 protein: CASSPQGAGRGYTEAFF

V gene: TRBV18
J gene: TRBJ1-1
clone size: NA
CDR3 length: 14
D gene: NA
CDR3 DNA: TGTGCCAGCTCACCATCTTCTCCGGGGACTGAAGCTTTCTTT
CDR3 protein: CASSPSSPGTEAFF

V gene: TRBV6-6
J gene: TRBJ2-7
clone size: NA
CDR3 length: 14
D gene: TRBD1
CDR3 DNA: TGTGCCAGCAGTGCACCGGGACAGTCCTACGAGCAGTACTTC
CDR3 protein: CASSAPGQSYEQYF

V gene: TRBV6-6
J gene: TRBJ1-6
clone size: NA
CDR3 length: 12
D gene: NA
CDR3 DNA: TGTGCCAGCAGTTGGGAGGGGCGTCCCCTCCACTTT
CDR3 protein: CASSWEGRPLHF

V gene: TRBV5-6
J gene: TRBJ1-6
clone size: NA
CDR3 length: 15
D gene: TRBD1
CDR3 DNA: TGTGCCAGCAGCTTGAGACAGGGAGTTAATTCACCCCTCCACTTT
CDR3 protein: CASSLRQGVNSPLHF

V gene: TRBV5-1
J gene: TRBJ1-1
clone size: NA
CDR3 length: 16
D gene: NA
CDR3 DNA: TGCGCCAGCAGCTTGGAGCCGATCAACATGAACACTGAAGCTTTCTTT
CDR3 protein: CASSLEPINMNTEAFF

V gene: TRBV6-5
J gene: TRBJ2-3
clone size: NA
CDR3 length: 15
D gene: TRBD2
CDR3 DNA: TGTGCCAGCAGTTCTAGCGGGGCGGGCACAGATACGCAGTATTTT
CDR3 protein: CASSSSGAGTDTQYF

V gene: TRBV30
J gene: TRBJ2-3
clone size: NA
CDR3 length: 19
D gene: TRBD2
CDR3 DNA: TGTGCCTGGAGTGAAGGGGCTAGCGGGGTTAGCCTGAGCACAGATACGCAGTATTTT
CDR3 protein: CAWSEGASGVSLSTDTQYF

V gene: TRBV9
J gene: TRBJ1-1
clone size: NA
CDR3 length: 13
D gene: NA
CDR3 DNA: TGTGCCAGCAGCGTAGATGATCGGACAATGGCTTTCTTT
CDR3 protein: CASSVDDRTMAFF

V gene: TRBV4-1
J gene: TRBJ2-5
clone size: once
CDR3 length: 13
D gene: TRBD2
CDR3 DNA: TGCGCCAGCAGCCATCCCGGGGCGGGGGGGCAGTACTTC
CDR3 protein: CASSHPGAGGQYF

V gene: TRBV7-2
J gene: TRBJ2-5
clone size: NA
CDR3 length: 15
D gene: TRBD2
CDR3 DNA: TGTGCCAGCAGCCCTCAACTAGCGGGGGGGGAGACCCAGTACTTC
CDR3 protein: CASSPQLAGGETQYF

V gene: TRBV5-4
J gene: TRBJ2-2
clone size: NA
CDR3 length: 16
D gene: NA
CDR3 DNA: TGTGCCAGCAGCTTGCAACAGGGGAGGGGCACCGGGGAGCTGTTTTTT
CDR3 protein: CASSLQQGRGTGELFF

V gene: TRBV5-1
J gene: TRBJ1-4
clone size: NA
CDR3 length: 12
D gene: NA
CDR3 DNA: TGCGCCAGCAGCTTTGGGGATGAAAAACTGTTTTTT
CDR3 protein: CASSFGDEKLFF

V gene: TRBV6-1
J gene: TRBJ1-2
clone size: NA
CDR3 length: 14
D gene: NA
CDR3 DNA: TGTGCCAGCAGATCGGATCGAGGGCCCGGTGGCTACACCTTC
CDR3 protein: CASRSDRGPGGYTF

V gene: TRBV5-4
J gene: TRBJ1-1
clone size: NA
CDR3 length: 13
D gene: NA
CDR3 DNA: TGTGCCAGCAGCCTTCGAGGAGCCACTGAAGCTTTCTTT
CDR3 protein: CASSLRGATEAFF

V gene: TRBV19
J gene: TRBJ1-2
clone size: NA
CDR3 length: 18
D gene: TRBD1
CDR3 DNA: TGTGCCAGTAGTCTGACTGACAGGGCGGTAAAGGTCGACTATGGCTACACCTTC
CDR3 protein: CASSLTDRAVKVDYGYTF

V gene: TRBV4-2
J gene: TRBJ2-3
clone size: once
CDR3 length: 13
D gene: TRBD2
CDR3 DNA: TGTGCCAGCAGCCTAGCGGGGACAGATACGCAGTATTTT
CDR3 protein: CASSLAGTDTQYF

V gene: TRBV5-8
J gene: TRBJ2-7
clone size: NA
CDR3 length: 16
D gene: NA
CDR3 DNA: TGTGCCAGCACCGTAGGGGGAAGAGGGTCGAGGTACGAGCAGTACTTC
CDR3 protein: CASTVGGRGSRYEQYF

V gene: TRBV18
J gene: TRBJ1-6
clone size: once
CDR3 length: 14
D gene: TRBD1
CDR3 DNA: TGTGCCAGCTCACCAGGACAGGAATCCTCACCCCTCCACTTT
CDR3 protein: CASSPGQESSPLHF

V gene: TRBV4-1
J gene: TRBJ1-4
clone size: NA
CDR3 length: 16
D gene: TRBD1
CDR3 DNA: TGCGCCAGCAGCCAAGGGCAGGGGGTGACTAATGAAAAACTGTTTTTT
CDR3 protein: CASSQGQGVTNEKLFF

V gene: TRBV4-3
J gene: TRBJ2-7
clone size: NA
CDR3 length: 18
D gene: NA
CDR3 DNA: TGCGCCAGCAGCCAAGATAGAGGGGGGGCTAGCGGCTCCTACGAGCAGTACTTC
CDR3 protein: CASSQDRGGASGSYEQYF

V gene: TRBV12-5
J gene: TRBJ1-1
clone size: NA
CDR3 length: 13
D gene: NA
CDR3 DNA: TGTGCTAGTGGTTTGGACGGGAGGGCTGAAGCTTTCTTT
CDR3 protein: CASGLDGRAEAFF

V gene: TRBV9
J gene: TRBJ1-2
clone size: NA
CDR3 length: 15
D gene: TRBD1
CDR3 DNA: TGTGCCAGCAGCGTATCCGGGACAGGGGACTATGGCTACACCTTC
CDR3 protein: CASSVSGTGDYGYTF

V gene: TRBV7-9
J gene: TRBJ1-1
clone size: NA
CDR3 length: 14
D gene: NA
CDR3 DNA: TGTGCCAGCAGCGCTGCAAGGGTGAACACTGAAGCTTTCTTT
CDR3 protein: CASSAARVNTEAFF

V gene: TRBV19
J gene: TRBJ2-1
clone size: NA
CDR3 length: 15
D gene: TRBD2
CDR3 DNA: TGTGCCAGTAGTATAGGATTCGGGGGGGTGGATGAGCAGTTCTTC
CDR3 protein: CASSIGFGGVDEQFF

V gene: TRBV6-5
J gene: TRBJ2-3
clone size: NA
CDR3 length: 10
D gene: TRBD1
CDR3 DNA: TGTGCCGTACAGGGGCCTACGCAGTATTTT
CDR3 protein: CAVQGPTQYF

V gene: TRBV7-2
J gene: TRBJ1-3
clone size: NA
CDR3 length: 14
D gene: NA
CDR3 DNA: TGTGCCAGCAGCCCGTCCCTTTCTGGAAACACCATATATTTT
CDR3 protein: CASSPSLSGNTIYF

V gene: TRBV14
J gene: TRBJ1-2
clone size: NA
CDR3 length: 13
D gene: NA
CDR3 DNA: TGTGCCAGCAGCCGGACAGTTAACTATGGCTACACCTTC
CDR3 protein: CASSRTVNYGYTF

V gene: TRBV6-4
J gene: TRBJ2-3
clone size: NA
CDR3 length: 14
D gene: NA
CDR3 DNA: TGTGCCAGCAGTGAACAGGAAAGCACAGATACGCAGTATTTT
CDR3 protein: CASSEQESTDTQYF

V gene: TRBV7-3
J gene: TRBJ2-1
clone size: NA
CDR3 length: 14
D gene: NA
CDR3 DNA: TGTGCCAGCAGCTTTGGGCCGAGCAACTATGAGCAGTTCTTC
CDR3 protein: CASSFGPSNYEQFF

V gene: TRBV12-2
J gene: TRBJ2-7
clone size: NA
CDR3 length: 13
D gene: NA
CDR3 DNA: TGTGCAAGTCGCCAGGGCCCCCCCTACGAGCAGTACTTC
CDR3 protein: CASRQGPPYEQYF

V gene: TRBV30
J gene: TRBJ2-2
clone size: NA
CDR3 length: 16
D gene: NA
CDR3 DNA: TGTGCCTGGAGTGTACACTCGGCAGGGGGGGCCGGGGAGCTGTTTTTT
CDR3 protein: CAWSVHSAGGAGELFF

V gene: TRBV7-9
J gene: TRBJ1-2
clone size: NA
CDR3 length: 14
D gene: NA
CDR3 DNA: TGTGCCAGCAGCTCACAGGTTGCTTTCTATGGCTACACCTTC
CDR3 protein: CASSSQVAFYGYTF

V gene: TRBV25-1
J gene: TRBJ2-1
clone size: NA
CDR3 length: 16
D gene: NA
CDR3 DNA: TGTGCCAGCAGTGAATCTAGCACGGGTTCCTACAATGAGCAGTTCTTC
CDR3 protein: CASSESSTGSYNEQFF

V gene: TRBV7-8
J gene: TRBJ1-5
clone size: NA
CDR3 length: 16
D gene: TRBD1
CDR3 DNA: TGTGCCAGCAGCTTAGAATTGACAGGGGGCAATCAGCCCCAGCATTTT
CDR3 protein: CASSLELTGGNQPQHF